This T cell receptor beta chain stems from a study of post-analysis software for immune sequencing data. Overall study findings and caveats: Controls showed significantly higher normalized Chao1 diversity than did multiple sclerosis patients. Under the F measure, samples that were prepared in one batch clustered strongly together. Included in a set of four or five TRBV segments more frequent in patients than controls were TRBV5-6, TRBV5-1 and TRBV20-1.

This CDR3 contains 16 residues. The V end was cut by 6 bases, the J end by 3 bases, with 18 bases between. CDR1 MNHNS and CDR2 SASEGT come from the germline V gene. Researchers reported that TCR beta cDNA libraries carried unique molecular identifiers. Out of about 1 to 11 million T cells, 450,000 to 600,000 cDNA molecules were generated. From the PCR reads, TCRdb called clonotypes with MiXCR, one entry per CDR3 protein. The sample contains 350,000 to 450,000 distinct CDR3 sequences, 30% to 45% of which appear only once. On this clonotype itself: Antigen specificity is unknown.

The chain carries TRBV6-1 and TRBJ2-1; TRBD2 might be the D (6 bases). This receptor was taken from a girl aged 5 to 17 with multiple sclerosis. The sample taken for sequencing was blood. This CDR3 is CASSGSGRRVYNEQFF. CDR3 DNA: TGTGCCAGCAGCGGCTCAGGGAGGCGGGTCTACAATGAGCAGTTCTTC.